These 18 T cell receptor beta chains came from one sample sequenced in a study of cytomegalovirus exposure and HLA in healthy donors. Primers: 60 Vbeta forward and 13 Jbeta reverse. Here immunoSEQ multiplex PCR was the method, and the copy in TCRdb shows in-frame clones only, minus some. This sample has over 150,000 clones, with just under 85% found just once. Sequencing was done on a sample of PBMCs. All receptors derive from a girl between 5 and 17 years old in good health and CMV-seropositive.

The V call is TRBV19, the J call TRBJ2-7; D gene ambiguous. The CDR3 consists of 12 residues. The V end was cut by 3 bases, the J end by 6 bases, with 9 bases between. The germline V gene encodes CDR1 LNHDA and CDR2 SQIVND (reference sequence). CDR3 DNA sequence: TGTGCCAGTAGTATCCCAGGATCCGAGCAGTACTTC. This codes for CASSIPGSEQYF.

This clone was seen a handful of times. The V and J genes are TRBV6-1 and TRBJ1-6; D perhaps matches TRBD1 (5 bases). Trimming removed 6 bases at V and 6 bases at J, with 15 bases between. The germline V gene encodes CDR1 MNHNS and CDR2 SASEGT. The CDR3 is 15 residues long. CDR3 coding DNA: TGTGCCAGCAGCGCGACGTTAGGGGCTAATTCACCCCTCCACTTT. It is translated as CASSATLGANSPLHF.

The chain joins TRBV9 to TRBJ2-7, with D tentatively TRBD2 (5 bases). Trimming removed 4 bases from V and 7 bases from J, with 15 bases in between. From germline, CDR1 is SGDLS and CDR2 YYNGEE. This CDR3 has 13 amino acids. The CDR3 coding sequence is TGTGCCAGCAGCCCGGAGCCCTCGGGAGAGCAGTACTTC. Translating gives CASSPEPSGEQYF. The full variable domain, with the rest looked up from reference TRBV9 and TRBJ2-7, is DSGVTQTPKHLITATGQRVTLRCSPRSGDLSVYWYQQSLDQGLQFLIQYYNGEERAKGNILERFSAQQFPDLHSELNLSSLELGDSALYFCASSPEPSGEQYFGPGTRLTVT.

The chain links TRBV5-1 to TRBJ1-2, with D perhaps matching TRBD1 (6 bases). Trimming shortened V by 4 bases and J by 6 bases, and 10 bases separated the two germline ends. The length of the CDR3 is 12 residues. Germline CDR1 is SGHRS and CDR2 is YFSETQ. As DNA, the CDR3 is TGCGCCAGCAGCCCCAGGGGAGATGGCTACACCTTC. This gives the protein CASSPRGDGYTF.

CDR3 in amino acids: CASRYKQGNTEAFF. DNA of the CDR3: TGTGCCAGTAGGTATAAACAGGGGAACACTGAAGCTTTCTTT. The chain combines TRBV19 with TRBJ1-1; TRBD1 might be the D (6 bases). V dropped 6 bases and J dropped 1 base, with 12 bases sitting between them. CDR1 and CDR2 from the germline V gene are LNHDA and SQIVND (reference sequence). This CDR3 region has 14 residues.

A word on this clone: No DNA is shown, since the ends of the CDR3 on it are uncertain; the CDR3 is the one TCRdb lists. The chain links TRBV29-1 to TRBJ1-2. CDR1 is SQVTM, CDR2 ANQGSEA, per germline. The CDR3 comprises 14 residues, both ends counted. CDR3 sequence: CSVEYLWRGSIYTF.

The chain carries TRBV15 and TRBJ2-5, with D perhaps TRBD2 (7 bases). Per the germline V gene, CDR1 is LNHNV and CDR2 is YYDKDF (reference sequence). The length of the CDR3 is 15 residues. Trimming shortened V by 1 base and J by 7 bases, and 16 bases separated the two germline ends. The CDR3 here is CATSRVKGGGGTQYF. The DNA for the CDR3 is TGTGCCACCAGCAGAGTTAAGGGGGGGGGAGGGACCCAGTACTTC.

This clone was recorded only once. The chain carries TRBV11-1 and TRBJ2-5, with 8 bases fitting TRBD1. The CDR3 is 17 residues long. The J segment lost 2 bases and the V segment lost 1 base, leaving 9 bases of the junction unmatched. From germline, CDR1 is SGHAT and CDR2 FQDESV (reference sequence). Written as DNA, the CDR3 is TGTGCCAGCAGCTTAGAAATTATCAGGACAGGGCAAGAGACCCAGTACTTC. It codes for CASSLEIIRTGQETQYF.

CDR3 loop: CASSPMDYSKGEQYF. The CDR3 DNA reads as TGTGCCAGCAGCCCAATGGACTACTCCAAGGGCGAGCAGTACTTC. The chain combines TRBV7-9 with TRBJ2-7, with D possibly matching TRBD2 (6 bases). The CDR3 is 15 residues long. Trimming took off 5 bases at V and 6 bases at J, with 20 bases between the two ends. From germline, CDR1 is SEHNR and CDR2 FQNEAQ (reference sequence).

The chain joins TRBV5-4 to TRBJ1-1; 9 bases line up with TRBD1. The CDR3 contains 15 residues. Germline lookup yields CDR1 SGHNT and CDR2 YYREEE (reference sequence). V gave up 3 bases and J gave up 5 bases; unmatched junction bases: 8. The CDR3 DNA reads TGTGCCAGCAGCTCCCGGGACAGGGACCTAACTGAAGCTTTCTTT. This sequence encodes CASSSRDRDLTEAFF.

The rearrangement joins TRBV25-1 to TRBJ1-1; possibly TRBD1 for D (5 bases). Germline lookup yields CDR1 MGHDK and CDR2 SYGVNS. CDR3 size: 13 residues. The V end was cut by 8 bases, the J end by 5 bases, with 15 bases between. The CDR3, as DNA: TGTGCCAGCGTATCGGGGGATCGGACTGAAGCTTTCTTT. Its translation: CASVSGDRTEAFF.

The V gene is TRBV6-1, the J gene TRBJ2-5; 10 nucleotides line up with TRBD2. V lost 6 bases and J lost 4; bases outside the gene matches: 2. This CDR3 contains 13 residues. CDR1 and CDR2 (germline): MNHNS, SASEGT. DNA of the CDR3: TGTGCCAGCAGACTAGCGGGGTCAGAGACCCAGTACTTC. The encoded protein is CASRLAGSETQYF.

The genes are TRBV7-9 and TRBJ2-5; 8 bases match TRBD1. The J call is in doubt because the DNA end fits TRBJ2-7 better. This CDR3 has 16 amino acids. Germline values: CDR1 SEHNR, CDR2 FQNEAQ (reference sequence). CDR3 protein: CASSSASGQGPNEQYF. CDR3 bases: TGTGCCAGCAGCTCAGCCTCCGGACAGGGACCCAACGAGCAGTACTTC.

CDR3: CASSPVPGSSYGYTF. DNA of the CDR3: TGTGCCAGCAGCCCCGTACCTGGTTCGAGCTATGGCTACACCTTC. The genes are TRBV5-6 and TRBJ1-2; D remains ambiguous. This CDR3 contains 15 residues. In germline, CDR1 is SGHDT, CDR2 YYEEEE. Deletions cut 4 bases from V and 4 bases from J, with 17 bases between.

The gene calls are TRBV27 and TRBJ1-5; D perhaps matches TRBD1 (6 bases). The CDR3 extends over 15 amino acids. The V and J ends lost 2 bases and 2 bases respectively, with 10 bases between them. Germline CDR1 is MNHEY and CDR2 is SMNVEV (reference sequence). The CDR3 reads CASSLIPGGNQPQHF. DNA for the CDR3: TGTGCCAGCAGTTTAATTCCAGGGGGCAATCAGCCCCAGCATTTT.

The J gene is TRBJ2-3, the V gene TRBV2; D may be TRBD2 (7 bases). The CDR3 covers 13 residues. The germline V and J ends were trimmed by 8 bases and 4 bases, with 13 bases remaining between them. The germline V gene has CDR1 SNHLY and CDR2 FYNNEI. The CDR3 loop reads CASVRGGPDTQYF. The CDR3 nucleotides read TGTGCCAGCGTGAGGGGGGGGCCAGATACGCAGTATTTT.

The rearrangement links TRBV30 to TRBJ1-1, with D tentatively TRBD1 (5 bases). Germline V gives CDR1 GTSNPN, CDR2 SVGIG (reference sequence). The CDR3 sequence is 13 residues long. Trimming stripped 1 base from V and 6 bases from J, with 12 bases between. CDR3: CAWSDHKGPEAFF. For the CDR3, the DNA is TGTGCCTGGAGTGACCACAAGGGGCCTGAAGCTTTCTTT. Complete variable domain (other parts from reference TRBV30 and TRBJ1-1): SQTIHQWPATLVQPVGSPLSLECTVEGTSNPNLYWYRQAAGRGLQLLFYSVGIGQISSEVPQNLSASRPQDRQFILSSKKLLLSDSGFYLCAWSDHKGPEAFFGQGTRLTVV.

The V and J genes are TRBV5-6 and TRBJ2-5; the match to TRBD2 covers 8 bases. In germline, CDR1 is SGHDT, CDR2 YYEEEE. The CDR3 has 18 residues. The junction had 11 bases not matched to a gene; V was cut back by 0 bases and J by 1 base. CDR3 amino acids: CASSLESGGTTVQETQYF. The CDR3 DNA is TGTGCCAGCAGCTTGGAAAGCGGGGGCACAACCGTCCAAGAGACCCAGTACTTC.